This section outlines one T cell receptor beta chain sequence together with its context. Its antigen is still unknown. CDR1 SGHRS and CDR2 YFSETQ come from the germline V gene. The length of the CDR3 is 15 residues. The V end was cut by 4 bases, the J end by 2 bases, with 15 bases between. The source of the sample is a study of chemoradiotherapy in HPV16-positive cancers. Study-wide results and limits: Non-HPV-specific T cells did not expand in tumors during treatment, whereas candidate HPV-specific clones and E7-related motifs did.

The assay was immunoSEQ multiplex PCR, and TCRdb's table has in-frame clones only and misses some. The profile shows 2,500 to 3,500 clones, about 80% of them singletons. V gene TRBV5-1 combines with J gene TRBJ1-1, with TRBD1 as a possible D gene (6 bases). The sequences come from tumor tissue, collected from a patient who underwent chemoradiotherapy. This clonotype originated in a human donor with HPV-associated anogenital cancer. The CDR3 reads CASSPAGGANTEAFF. In DNA, the CDR3 is TGCGCCAGCAGCCCCGCGGGGGGGGCAAACACTGAAGCTTTCTTT.